The sequence of this T cell receptor (beta chain) was determined in a study of blood T cell repertoires in COVID-19. Study-level information: Donors in the United States, Italy and Spain gave samples during acute or convalescent COVID-19. In each case, the material was cDNA or gDNA derived from T cells, B-cell-depleted T cells, or PBMCs.

This clone was observed a handful of times. Trimming took off 2 bases at V and 1 base at J, with 9 bases between the two ends. The CDR3 runs 15 residues. CDR1 MNHNS and CDR2 SASEGT come from the germline V gene. Original processing methods: For nucleated cells, counts were estimated from reference gene primer amplification. Profiled with immunoSEQ multiplex PCR; TCRdb holds only in-frame clones, not every one. That table supplies the V and J calls and clone size; D and trimming were determined from the DNA. The table has approximately 30,000 clones, about 85% seen once. The sample taken for sequencing was peripheral blood. The receptor was derived from a woman of 80 years or more with active or convalescent COVID-19. The chain links TRBV6-1 to TRBJ1-5, with D maybe TRBD1 (5 bases). CDR3: CASSELGGSNQPQHF. The CDR3 DNA follows: TGTGCCAGCAGTGAACTCGGGGGGAGCAATCAGCCCCAGCATTTT.